Detailed here is one T cell receptor (beta chain). One end of the junction does not line up with germline, which may come from a read error. Here immunoSEQ multiplex PCR was the method, and the copy in TCRdb shows in-frame clones only, minus some. The data hold some 50,000 clones, with around 90% observed a single time. CDR1 is SGDLS and CDR2 is YYNGEE in the germline V gene. The CDR3 spans 16 residues. This sample is part of a study of blood T cell repertoires in COVID-19. Study as a whole: Sample material is recorded as cDNA or gDNA derived from T cells, B-cell-depleted T cells, or PBMCs.

The TCR sequence derives from a man between 50 and 59 years old with active COVID-19. The sequenced sample was peripheral blood. The rearrangement links TRBV9 to TRBJ1-2; TRBD1 aligns across 7 bases. CDR3: CASSPLSPGGTVGYIF. For the CDR3, the DNA is TGTGCCAGCAGCCCACTAAGCCCAGGGGGAACGGTTGGCTACATCTTC. Full variable domain (outside the CDR3, taken from reference TRBV9 and TRBJ1-2): DSGVTQTPKHLITATGQRVTLRCSPRSGDLSVYWYQQSLDQGLQFLIQYYNGEERAKGNILERFSAQQFPDLHSELNLSSLELGDSALYFCASSPLSPGGTVGYIFGSGTRLTVV.